Listed here are 3 T cell receptor beta chains from one sample, sequenced in a study of identifying expanded T cells in peripheral blood. Produced via immunoSEQ multiplex PCR; TCRdb's table is partial and in-frame only. The sample carries 97,000 or so clones, around 88% recorded once. Input material: blood. These receptors were collected from a person between 18 and 75 years old in good health.

This clone has only a few counts. The CDR3 DNA reads as TGTGCCAGCAGCCAATCGCCCACTGGCACCGGGGAGCTGTTTTTT. Its translation: CASSQSPTGTGELFF. This chain joins TRBV5-4 and TRBJ2-2, with D unclear. Germline values: CDR1 SGHNT, CDR2 YYREEE (reference sequence). The V end was cut by 4 bases, the J end by 4 bases, with 14 bases between. The CDR3 is 15 residues long.

The chain uses TRBV19 and TRBJ2-3; D might be TRBD2 (6 bases). The CDR3 runs to 14 residues. The germline V gene encodes CDR1 LNHDA and CDR2 SQIVND (reference sequence). V lost 4 bases and J lost 5, with 13 bases in between. The CDR3 loop is CASSNVGGRDTQYF. The CDR3 DNA sequence: TGTGCCAGTAGTAATGTTGGAGGGCGAGATACGCAGTATTTT.

The chain joins TRBV10-3 to TRBJ1-1; no clear D. Trimming removed 3 bases from V and 1 base from J, with 6 bases in between. CDR1 is ENHRY, CDR2 SYGVKD, per germline. CDR3 length: 13 amino acids. The CDR3 loop is CAISDSKNTEAFF. In DNA, the CDR3 is TGTGCCATCAGTGACAGTAAGAACACTGAAGCTTTCTTT.